The rows below give T cell receptor beta chains drawn from one sample of a study of Ad26.COV2.S vaccination and SARS-CoV-2 variants. Some clones are missing from TCRdb's copy, which holds only in-frame ones; the method was immunoSEQ multiplex PCR. The sample yields 300,000 to 350,000 clones, about 87% seen once. The source material was peripheral blood, sampled in a trial of Ad26.COV2.S vaccine versus placebo. These receptors came from a person between 18 and 60 years old who received the Ad26.COV2.S COVID-19 vaccine or a placebo. The CDR3 runs from the conserved cysteine through the conserved F or W. D genes are given only for firm matches.

j_call	v_call	d_call	cdr3_nt	cdr3_aa
TRBJ2-1	TRBV7-3	NA	TGTGCCAGCAGCTTATCGGTTGGGGAGCAGTTCTTC	CASSLSVGEQFF
TRBJ1-2	TRBV3-1/TRBV3-2	TRBD1	TGTGCCAGCAGCCAGGACCCTGGGACAGGCCGCTATGGCTACACCTTC	CASSQDPGTGRYGYTF
TRBJ2-1	TRBV21-1	NA	TGTGCCAGCAGCAAAGCGTATGGATCATGGAATGAGCAGTTCTTC	CASSKAYGSWNEQFF
TRBJ2-3	TRBV7-9	NA	TGTGCCAGCAGCCCAAGCACAGATACGCGGTATTTT	CASSPSTDTRYF
TRBJ1-2	TRBV6-5	NA	TGTGCCAGCAGAGTCGGTTTTAACTATGGCTACACCTTC	CASRVGFNYGYTF
TRBJ2-5	TRBV28	TRBD2	TGTGCCAGCAGGCCTCAAGCGGGGGAGACCCAGTACTTC	CASRPQAGETQYF
TRBJ1-1	TRBV28	NA	TGTGCCAGCAGGTCGACAGGCGCTGAAGCTTTCTTT	CASRSTGAEAFF
TRBJ2-7	TRBV5-1	NA	TGCGCCAGCAGCCCCGGACGGGGCATATTGGACGAGCAGTACTTC	CASSPGRGILDEQYF
TRBJ2-7	TRBV29-1	NA	TGCAGCGTTGAAGAGGGGTCAGGCTACGAGCAGTACTTC	CSVEEGSGYEQYF
TRBJ1-1	TRBV28	NA	TGTGCCAGCAGTCCGTATAGGCCCTGGGGTAGGAACACTGAAGCTTTCTTT	CASSPYRPWGRNTEAFF